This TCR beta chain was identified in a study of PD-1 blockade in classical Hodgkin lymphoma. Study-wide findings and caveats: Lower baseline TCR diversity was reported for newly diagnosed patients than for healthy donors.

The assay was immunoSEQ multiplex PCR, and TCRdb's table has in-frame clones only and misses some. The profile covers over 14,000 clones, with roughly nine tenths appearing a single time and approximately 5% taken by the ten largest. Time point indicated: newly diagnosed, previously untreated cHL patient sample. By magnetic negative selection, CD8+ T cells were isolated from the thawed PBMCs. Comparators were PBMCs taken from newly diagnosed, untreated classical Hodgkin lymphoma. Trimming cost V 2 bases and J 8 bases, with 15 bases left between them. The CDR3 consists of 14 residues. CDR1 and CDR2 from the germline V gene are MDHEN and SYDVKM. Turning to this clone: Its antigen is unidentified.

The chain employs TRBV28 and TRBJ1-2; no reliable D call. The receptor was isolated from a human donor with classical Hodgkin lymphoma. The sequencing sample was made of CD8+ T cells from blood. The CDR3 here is CASSLDIIGGGYTF. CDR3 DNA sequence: TGTGCCAGCAGTTTAGACATCATTGGAGGGGGCTACACCTTC.